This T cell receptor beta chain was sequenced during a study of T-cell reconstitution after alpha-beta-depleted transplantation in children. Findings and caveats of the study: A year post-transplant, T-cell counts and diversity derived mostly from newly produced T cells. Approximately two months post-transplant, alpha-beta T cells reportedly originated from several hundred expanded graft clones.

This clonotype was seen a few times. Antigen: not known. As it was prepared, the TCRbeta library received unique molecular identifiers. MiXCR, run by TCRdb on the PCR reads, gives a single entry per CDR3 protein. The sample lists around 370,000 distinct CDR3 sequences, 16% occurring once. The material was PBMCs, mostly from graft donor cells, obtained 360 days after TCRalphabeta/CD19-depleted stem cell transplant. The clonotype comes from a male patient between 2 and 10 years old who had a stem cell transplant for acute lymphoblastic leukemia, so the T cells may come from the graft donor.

The CDR3 spells CASYYGGRTGELFF. CDR3 coding DNA: TGTGCCAGCTACTACGGAGGCCGCACCGGGGAGCTGTTTTTT. The rearrangement uses TRBV7-9 and TRBJ2-2; TRBD2 is a possible D gene (5 bases). This CDR3 is 14 amino acids long. V was trimmed by 8 bases and J by 4 bases, leaving 14 bases between them. Per the germline V gene, CDR1 is SEHNR and CDR2 is FQNEAQ (reference sequence).